Shown below are 10 T cell receptor beta chains from a single sample sequenced in a study of shared clonotypes between healthy human individuals. This table comes from immunoSEQ multiplex PCR, and its TCRdb copy is limited to in-frame clones, with some not included. The sample includes about 1.1 million clones, roughly 80% of them seen just once. Sequencing input: memory CD4+ T cells from PBMCs. The subset is: CD45RA-negative fraction. The receptors shown here come from a man aged 18 to 35 in good health. Some clones in this sample may be carry-over from other donors' samples.

The V gene is TRBV19, the J gene TRBJ1-5; D unclear. V was cut by 1 base and J by 0 bases, with 16 bases left in between. This CDR3 comprises 18 residues. Germline V gene data show CDR1 as LNHDA and CDR2 as SQIVND (reference sequence). CDR3 bases: TGTGCCAGTAGTATAGGCAGGCCACACTCTTATAGCAATCAGCCCCAGCATTTT. It yields the protein CASSIGRPHSYSNQPQHF.

In its sample, this clone was seen a few times. The V and J genes are TRBV27 and TRBJ1-2; D gene uncertain. Trimming removed 4 bases at V and 4 bases at J, with 13 bases between. This CDR3 region has 14 residues. In germline, CDR1 is MNHEY, CDR2 SMNVEV (reference sequence). The CDR3 nucleotides read TGTGCCAGCAGTTATGGAGGGTTGCCCTATGGCTACACCTTC. It is translated as CASSYGGLPYGYTF.

This clone was found once. The genes are TRBV11-3 and TRBJ1-1; unclear D gene. This CDR3 has 13 amino acids. Germline loops: CDR1 SGHNT, CDR2 YENEEA. Trimming pared 1 base from V and 9 bases from J, leaving 12 bases between. The CDR3 sequence: CASSLGAGSQAFF. CDR3 coding DNA: TGTGCCAGCAGCTTAGGGGCAGGTTCCCAAGCTTTCTTT.

This clone was recorded only once. The chain couples TRBV5-6 to TRBJ2-7; D unclear. The germline V gene encodes CDR1 SGHDT and CDR2 YYEEEE. The V and J ends lost 0 bases and 9 bases respectively, with 13 bases between them. This CDR3 contains 13 residues. The CDR3 sequence: CASSLGEEMGQYF. The CDR3 nucleotides read TGTGCCAGCAGCTTGGGAGAGGAGATGGGGCAGTACTTC.

V usage is TRBV7-2 and J usage is TRBJ1-5, with unresolved D. This CDR3 contains 13 residues. V was cut by 2 bases and J by 3 bases, with 5 bases left in between. CDR1 and CDR2 from the germline V gene are SGHTA and FQGNSA. This chain's CDR3 is CASSLRPNQPQHF. The CDR3 DNA is TGTGCCAGCAGCTTAAGGCCCAATCAGCCCCAGCATTTT.

For this clone: The sample contains more than one DNA sequence encoding this CDR3. The rearrangement links TRBV2 to TRBJ1-5, with 8 bases identical to TRBD1. The V segment lost 5 bases and the J segment 1 base; nucleotides outside the gene matches: 7. The germline gives CDR1 SNHLY, CDR2 FYNNEI. The CDR3 has 16 residues. The CDR3: CASSPRTGWSNQPQHF. The CDR3 DNA sequence: TGTGCCAGCAGTCCGCGGACAGGGTGGAGCAATCAGCCCCAGCATTTT.

This clone showed up just once. The chain recombines TRBV4-1 with TRBJ1-5; D is perhaps TRBD1 (5 bases). V lost 3 bases and J 2 bases, leaving 17 bases between the germline ends. Germline assignment: CDR1 MGHRA and CDR2 YSYEKL. CDR3 length: 17 residues. CDR3 DNA: TGCGCCAGCAGCCATGGCGAGCGGGGGGTAGGCAATCAGCCCCAGCATTTT. It is translated as CASSHGERGVGNQPQHF.

The chain combines TRBV5-4 with TRBJ2-7, with TRBD2 matching over 8 bases. Germline lookup yields CDR1 SGHNT and CDR2 YYREEE (reference sequence). The CDR3 sequence is 16 residues long. Trimming at V came to 3 bases and at J to 3 bases, leaving 11 bases not matched to a gene. CDR3 sequence (DNA): TGTGCCAGCAGCTACGCCGGGACTAGGGGGGACTACGAGCAGTACTTC. It translates to CASSYAGTRGDYEQYF.

The gene calls are TRBV10-3 and TRBJ2-1, with D possibly matching TRBD2 (5 bases). This CDR3 has 16 residues. Trimming removed 10 bases at V and 1 base at J, with 20 bases between. The V gene's germline CDR1 is ENHRY and CDR2 SYGVKD. This CDR3 is CATAGSGKSSYNEQFF. DNA of the CDR3: TGTGCCACGGCCGGGTCCGGGAAATCTTCCTACAATGAGCAGTTCTTC.

This chain links TRBV7-3 with TRBJ2-1, with 8 bases fitting TRBD1. The CDR3 contains 15 residues. CDR1 SGHTA and CDR2 FQGTGA come from the germline V gene. J lost 4 bases, V lost 5 bases, and 7 bases had no gene match. CDR3 region: CASSLQGAPYNEQFF. As DNA, the CDR3 is TGTGCCAGCAGCCTCCAGGGGGCGCCTTACAATGAGCAGTTCTTC.